This entry concerns a single T cell receptor beta chain. This clone occurred a few times. It has no known antigen specificity. No much larger clone is present one base from it, and per-base qualities are unavailable. V and J are truncated by 1 base and 2 bases respectively, leaving an intervening sequence of 11 bases. The CDR3 covers 15 residues, taking in both the cysteine and the phenylalanine. Kept here is only the CDR3 DNA, which spans 45 bases and is read in frame from base 1. CDR1 SQVTM and CDR2 ANQGSEA are derived from the germline V gene. This sample was included in a study of blood T cell repertoires in COVID-19 (dated by TCRdb to between 2020 and 2021). Context from the whole study: Samples from collaborators originated in the United States, Italy and Spain and spanned both the acute and convalescent phases of COVID-19. HLA class I and class II types, where available, came from metadata supplied by the sample provider rather than from assay-based typing. The material from the prospective study consisted of cDNA or gDNA derived from T cells, B-cell-depleted T cells, or PBMCs. Nearly every sample came with metadata listing a de-identified subject ID, COVID-19 status, age in years and sex. Deeply sampled blood TCRbeta repertoires from subjects exposed to, actively infected with, or recovered from COVID-19 were included in the dataset. The repertoires were released in a freely available public database intended as a resource for research on the immune response to SARS-CoV-2. The samples were drawn from two sources: the first 160 participants of the ongoing ImmuneRACE study, and fewer than 1,500 subjects contributed by 6 global collaborators.

Summary of the overall study and its limitations: The quantity of clinical and demographic metadata differed by source and by participant and was supplied without curation.

TCRbeta CDR3 regions were amplified from genomic DNA by means of the immunoSEQ Assay, a bias-controlled multiplex PCR. As for the authors' bioinformatics: Within the assay, amplification of reference gene primers was used to estimate how many nucleated cells each sample contained. To quantify the absolute abundance of each unique TCRbeta CDR3 rearrangement, sequence reads were collapsed and filtered. For each sample, productive Simpson clonality was calculated as the square root of Simpson's diversity index across productive rearrangements. This is the immuneACCESS table as TCRdb keeps it, with only in-frame sequences that have V and J called. A part of the clones is gone; compared with another copy, unresolved V genes explain less than half, and the rest is unexplained. V, J and clone size were drawn from that table, and D and trimming were deduced from the DNA. Across this sample there are 160,000 or so clones, with 82% seen only once. The top ten clones comprise roughly 9% of the sample.

Collaborating institutions collected whole blood in K2EDTA tubes following their own protocols. For TCRbeta analysis, collaborators shipped samples as frozen whole blood, isolated PBMCs, or DNA extracted from either of those sample types. This TCR derives from an older woman with acute or convalescent COVID-19. The specimen sequenced was peripheral blood. The receptor chain draws on TRBV29-1 and TRBJ1-4; the D gene is perhaps TRBD1, from 5 matching bases. The sequence in DNA is TGCAGCGTTGAAGCGACAGTCGGGACTAATGAAAAACTGTTTTTT. This codes for CSVEATVGTNEKLFF.